This T cell receptor (beta chain) was identified in a study of cytomegalovirus exposure and HLA in healthy donors. Germline values: CDR1 SGHDT, CDR2 YYEEEE. V gave up 0 bases and J gave up 1 base, with 14 bases separating them. The CDR3 consists of 18 residues. The PCR contained 60 Vbeta and 13 Jbeta primers. The method was immunoSEQ multiplex PCR; TCRdb's version includes in-frame clones alone and lacks a portion of them. The sample includes 150,000 or so clones, around 67% of them seen just once. The V gene is TRBV5-6, the J gene TRBJ2-6; the D gene is possibly TRBD1 (6 bases). Sequenced input: PBMCs. This sequence was found in a man aged 18 to 29 in good health and CMV-seropositive. CDR3: CASSLVRSGVSGANVLTF. The CDR3, as DNA: TGTGCCAGCAGCTTGGTCAGATCAGGGGTTTCTGGGGCCAACGTCCTGACTTTC.